This entry lists 21 T cell receptor beta chains sequenced from one sample in a study of human T cells and chemical hapten exposure (dated by TCRdb to about 2021). Library method: RACE. Reads for this sample came from a NextSeq 500. The public sequencing data were trimmed at Q25 with fastp and processed into clonotypes with MiXCR by TCRdb, which kept only in-frame beta chains. Under each unique CDR3 protein, matching rows form one entry showing the most common genes and DNA. The sample profile shows 65,000 to 70,000 distinct CDR3 sequences; 9.5% to 12% of them were found once. The biggest ten clones account for about 5% of the sample. The time point label, as the study defines it: pre-sensitization, week 0. The sample's treatment or condition label is to be understood as: therapeutic diphenylcyclopropenone sensitization with weekly scalp DPC. The sample consisted of whole blood, taken in connection with sensitization to the hapten diphenylcyclopropenone (DPC). These receptors were obtained from a woman aged 45-60 years with alopecia areata. Some clones in this sample may be carry-over from other donors' samples.

This clonotype was seen many times. The chain has TRBV12-3 or TRBV12-4 and TRBJ2-1, with D possibly being TRBD1 (8 bases). V was cut by 4 bases and J by 7 bases, with 17 bases left in between. The CDR3 covers 15 residues. In DNA, the CDR3 is TGTGCCAGCAGTTGGCACAGGGGGGGAGCGAATGAGCAGTTCTTC. It yields the protein CASSWHRGGANEQFF.

This clonotype was counted at least ten times. J is TRBJ2-7 and V is TRBV9; a possible D gene is TRBD2 (6 bases). The CDR3 consists of 14 residues. The germline V gene encodes CDR1 SGDLS and CDR2 YYNGEE. V lost 3 bases to trimming and J lost 1 base, with 11 bases between them. The CDR3 loop reads CASSARDWSYEQYF. The CDR3 coding sequence is TGTGCCAGCAGCGCCCGGGACTGGTCCTACGAGCAGTACTTC.

This clonotype was seen at least ten times. The chain uses TRBV27 and TRBJ2-3; 8 positions match TRBD2. The ends lost 2 bases at V and 1 base at J; junction bases unmatched: 14. CDR1 is MNHEY, CDR2 SMNVEV, per germline (reference sequence). The CDR3 runs to 19 residues. CDR3 nucleotides: TGTGCCAGCAGTTTAGCCTCTAGCGGGCCAGGTGAGGGCACAGATACGCAGTATTTT. Translating it yields CASSLASSGPGEGTDTQYF.

The table lists this clonotype with many counts. V usage is TRBV12-3 or TRBV12-4 and J usage is TRBJ2-1, with D possibly being TRBD1 or TRBD2 (7 bases each). The CDR3 consists of 13 residues. Trimming cost V 10 bases and J 6 bases, with 16 bases left between them. The CDR3 DNA sequence: TGTGCCACAGGGGGGAGGGCCATCAATGAGCAGTTCTTC. Translation: CATGGRAINEQFF.

The chain links TRBV20-1 to TRBJ2-1, with TRBD1 identical over 11 bases. CDR1 is DFQATT, CDR2 SNEGSKA, per germline (reference sequence). The junction had 5 bases not matched to a gene; V was cut back by 2 bases and J by 8 bases. The CDR3 runs 14 residues. The chain's CDR3 is CSARKGQGVDEQFF. Here the CDR3 DNA reads TGCAGTGCTAGAAAGGGACAGGGGGTCGATGAGCAGTTCTTC.

The chain carries TRBV6-6 and TRBJ2-2; possibly TRBD1 or TRBD2 for D (5 bases each). CDR1 and CDR2 from the germline V gene are MNHNY and SVGAGI (reference sequence). The CDR3 sequence is 15 residues long. The germline V and J ends were trimmed by 0 bases and 4 bases, with 9 bases remaining between them. In DNA form, the CDR3 reads TGTGCCAGCAGTTACTCGACTGGGGGCACCGGGGAGCTGTTTTTT. This sequence encodes CASSYSTGGTGELFF.

This clonotype came up a few times. This rearrangement joins TRBV5-1 to TRBJ2-3; 7 bases fit TRBD2. CDR1 SGHRS and CDR2 YFSETQ come from the germline V gene. The junction had 14 bases not matched to a gene; V was cut back by 3 bases and J by 4 bases. The CDR3 extends over 17 amino acids. CDR3 nucleotides: TGCGCCAGCAGCTCGCAAGCGGGGAGGCTCGGCTCAGATACGCAGTATTTT. Its translation is CASSSQAGRLGSDTQYF.

This clonotype was counted only a few times. V gene TRBV12-3 or TRBV12-4 combines with J gene TRBJ2-7; possibly TRBD2 for D (6 bases). Between the trimmed V and J ends, which lost 4 bases and 3 bases, there was a span of 10 bases. The CDR3 covers 13 residues. The CDR3 DNA follows: TGTGCCAGCAGTTCGGGGGATGTCTACGAGCAGTACTTC. This encodes CASSSGDVYEQYF.

This clonotype appeared many times. The DNA of the CDR3 is TGTGCCAGCAGTGAACGGGGGAAGAAAAATGAAAAACTGTTTTTT. Amino acids: CASSERGKKNEKLFF. This rearrangement joins TRBV2 to TRBJ1-4; perhaps TRBD1 as D (5 bases). V lost 2 bases and J 5 bases, leaving 12 bases between the germline ends. Germline CDR1 reads SNHLY; CDR2 reads FYNNEI. The CDR3 consists of 15 residues.

This chain links TRBV27 with TRBJ2-7, with TRBD2 identical over 9 bases. This CDR3 is 18 amino acids long. J was trimmed by 2 bases and V by 2 bases; bases with no gene match: 13. CDR1 MNHEY and CDR2 SMNVEV come from the germline V gene (reference sequence). CDR3 in DNA: TGTGCCAGCAGTTTAAAGCCCCCCGATAGCGGGAGTCCCTACGAGCAGTACTTC. Protein sequence: CASSLKPPDSGSPYEQYF.

This clonotype occurred a few times. V usage is TRBV20-1 and J usage is TRBJ1-5; no firm D call. V lost 3 bases and J 2 bases, leaving 8 bases between the germline ends. Germline V gene lookup returns CDR1 DFQATT and CDR2 SNEGSKA (reference sequence). The CDR3 sequence is 13 residues long. CDR3 loop: CSASIGRNQPQHF. As DNA, the CDR3 is TGCAGTGCTAGTATCGGGCGCAATCAGCCCCAGCATTTT.

A few counts support this clonotype. The V gene is TRBV18, the J gene TRBJ2-1, with 7 bases fitting TRBD2. Trimming cost V 3 bases and J 3 bases; bases outside gene matches: 8. The germline V gene encodes CDR1 KGHSH and CDR2 LQKENI. CDR3 length: 16 residues. The CDR3, as DNA: TGTGCCAGCTCACCGAGAGCGGGGAGCGGCTACAATGAGCAGTTCTTC. It translates to CASSPRAGSGYNEQFF.

This clonotype was observed at least ten times. The chain uses TRBV12-3 or TRBV12-4 and TRBJ2-7; D is unclear. The CDR3 covers 12 residues. The ends were cut back, 2 bases at V and 3 bases at J, with 5 bases in the middle. The CDR3 loop reads CASSLHSYEQYF. The DNA for the CDR3 is TGTGCCAGCAGTTTACATAGCTACGAGCAGTACTTC.

This chain uses TRBV11-2 with TRBJ2-6; no reliable D call. CDR1 and CDR2 (germline): SGHAT, FQNNGV. The ends were cut back, 3 bases at V and 1 base at J, with 7 bases in the middle. This CDR3 contains 15 residues. CDR3 amino acids: CASSLTNSGANVLTF. DNA for the CDR3: TGTGCCAGCAGCTTGACCAATTCTGGGGCCAACGTCCTGACTTTC.

In this sample, this clonotype turned up many times. CDR3 in DNA: TGTGCCAGCAGCTCCGGGGGGACAGCTTTCTTT. Encoded protein: CASSSGGTAFF. This chain connects TRBV11-2 to TRBJ1-1, with D possibly being TRBD1 (5 bases). Germline CDR1 SGHAT, CDR2 FQNNGV. The CDR3 length is 11 residues. V dropped 4 bases and J dropped 10 bases, with 10 bases sitting between them. The variable domain in full, with the rest retrieved from reference TRBV11-2 and TRBJ1-1, is EAGVAQSPRYKIIEKRQSVAFWCNPISGHATLYWYQQILGQGPKLLIQFQNNGVVDDSQLPKDRFSAERLKGVDSTLKIQPAKLEDSAVYLCASSSGGTAFFGQGTRLTVV.

The chain has TRBV6-2 or TRBV6-3 and TRBJ2-7, with D unclear. Germline V lookup: CDR1 MNHEY, CDR2 SVGEGT. CDR3 size: 15 residues. Trimming removed 8 bases at V and 6 bases at J, with 23 bases between. CDR3 coding DNA: TGTGCCAGCCTTACGGGCGGCCTGAAGCCGGGCGAGCAGTACTTC. Its translation: CASLTGGLKPGEQYF.

The genes are TRBV2 and TRBJ2-6, with D unclear. In germline, CDR1 is SNHLY, CDR2 FYNNEI. CDR3 length equals 15 residues. Trimming cost V 6 bases and J 0 bases, with 9 bases left between them. CDR3 loop: CASRTPSSGANVLTF. CDR3 nucleotides: TGTGCCAGCAGGACACCTTCCTCTGGGGCCAACGTCCTGACTTTC.

This clonotype appeared a few times. This rearrangement joins TRBV5-5 to TRBJ2-4; unclear D gene. This CDR3 is 12 amino acids long. The germline V and J ends were trimmed by 0 bases and 8 bases, with 6 bases remaining between them. Germline V gene sequence: CDR1 SGHKS, CDR2 YYEKEE (reference sequence). Here the CDR3 DNA reads TGTGCCAGCAGCTTGGACTGGGACATTCAGTACTTC. It codes for CASSLDWDIQYF.

The chain combines TRBV29-1 with TRBJ2-7; 11 bases fit TRBD2. The CDR3 extends over 15 amino acids. After removal of 6 bases from V and 0 bases from J, the junction contained 7 bases not matched to a gene. CDR1 and CDR2 from the germline V gene are SQVTM and ANQGSEA. This CDR3 is CSVAQTSGASYEQYF. CDR3 DNA sequence: TGCAGCGTCGCACAGACTAGCGGGGCCTCCTACGAGCAGTACTTC.

V and J are TRBV15 and TRBJ2-7; 7 bases are a match to TRBD1. The CDR3 is 15 residues long. Per the germline V gene, CDR1 is LNHNV and CDR2 is YYDKDF (reference sequence). V lost 0 bases, J lost 4 bases, and 6 bases stayed unmatched. The CDR3 reads CATSRDLNRGYEQYF. The CDR3 nucleotides are TGTGCCACCAGCAGAGATCTGAACAGGGGTTACGAGCAGTACTTC.

This clonotype was seen at least ten times. The chain is built from TRBV29-1 and TRBJ2-1; perhaps TRBD1 as D (6 bases). Germline V gene sequence: CDR1 SQVTM, CDR2 ANQGSEA. V was cut by 7 bases and J by 8 bases, with 24 bases left in between. CDR3 length equals 15 residues. This chain's CDR3 is CSATGKISYKDEQFF. In nucleotides, the CDR3 is TGCAGCGCAACAGGGAAGATATCCTACAAGGATGAGCAGTTCTTC.